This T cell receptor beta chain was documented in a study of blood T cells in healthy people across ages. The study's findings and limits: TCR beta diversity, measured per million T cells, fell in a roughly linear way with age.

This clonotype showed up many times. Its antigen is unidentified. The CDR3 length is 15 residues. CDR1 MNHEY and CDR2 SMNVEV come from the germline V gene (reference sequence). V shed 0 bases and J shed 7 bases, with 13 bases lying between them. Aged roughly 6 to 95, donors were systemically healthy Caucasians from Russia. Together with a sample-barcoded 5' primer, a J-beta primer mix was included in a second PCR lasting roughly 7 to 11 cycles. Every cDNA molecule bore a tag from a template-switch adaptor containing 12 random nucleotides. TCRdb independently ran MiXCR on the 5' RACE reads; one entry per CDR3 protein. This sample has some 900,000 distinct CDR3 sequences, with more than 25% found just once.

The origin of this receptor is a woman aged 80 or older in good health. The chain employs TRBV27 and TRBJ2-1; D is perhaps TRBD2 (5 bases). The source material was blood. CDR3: CASSLSGISGNEQFF. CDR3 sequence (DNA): TGTGCCAGCAGTTTATCCGGGATCAGCGGTAATGAGCAGTTCTTC.